Each of the 27 T cell receptor beta chains below was sequenced from the same sample in a study of immune cell composition in non-small cell lung cancer. Clones were read by immunoSEQ multiplex PCR, and TCRdb kept only the in-frame ones, dropping some. The top ten clones hold 7.5% of a sample with 15,000 or so clones, about two thirds of them seen once. Sequenced sample: lung tumor tissue. The receptors were gathered from a human donor with non-small cell lung cancer.

This chain connects TRBV10-2 to TRBJ2-1; TRBD2 matches at 7 bases. Germline trimming cut 8 bases from V and 4 bases from J; bases unmatched to any gene: 5. CDR3 length: 13 residues. Looked up from germline, CDR1 is WSHSY and CDR2 is SAAADI. In DNA form, the CDR3 reads TGCGCCAGCCAGCGGGAATTATACAATGAGCAGTTCTTC. Protein: CASQRELYNEQFF.

The V and J genes are TRBV6-1 and TRBJ2-1; D may be TRBD1 (5 bases). V was clipped by 1 base and J by 8 bases, with 18 bases between them. From germline, CDR1 is MNHNS and CDR2 SASEGT. This CDR3 contains 16 residues. In DNA form, the CDR3 reads TGTGCCAGCAGTGAAGAGTTAATGGTAGGGGAATATGAGCAGTTCTTC. It yields the protein CASSEELMVGEYEQFF.

The CDR3 is CASSLSGGYEQYF. CDR3 DNA sequence: TGTGCCAGCAGCTTATCAGGGGGCTACGAGCAGTACTTC. The chain couples TRBV7-9 to TRBJ2-7; 7 nucleotides align to TRBD1. Losses at the gene ends were 2 bases for V and 3 bases for J; bases not matched to a gene: 1. CDR3 length: 13 amino acids. CDR1 SEHNR and CDR2 FQNEAQ come from the germline V gene (reference sequence). Looking up the rest from reference TRBV7-9 and TRBJ2-7 gives the full variable domain: DTGVSQNPRHKITKRGQNVTFRCDPISEHNRLYWYRQTLGQGPEFLTYFQNEAQLEKSRLLSDRFSAERPKGSFSTLEIQRTEQGDSAMYLCASSLSGGYEQYFGPGTRLTVT.

The rearrangement links TRBV6-6 to TRBJ2-3; D is unclear. In germline, CDR1 is MNHNY, CDR2 SVGAGI (reference sequence). V was cut by 2 bases and J by 4 bases, with 7 bases left in between. This CDR3 is built from 13 residues. The CDR3 loop reads CASSYLTSDTQYF. The CDR3 DNA follows: TGTGCCAGCAGTTACCTGACATCAGATACGCAGTATTTT.

This chain uses TRBV28 with TRBJ2-7; 7 bases are a match to TRBD1. The V segment lost 6 bases and the J segment 7 bases; nucleotides outside the gene matches: 15. Germline V gene sequence: CDR1 MDHEN, CDR2 SYDVKM. There are 15 residues in the CDR3. The CDR3 bases are TGTGCCAGCAGGAGACAGGGCCTCTCACGTCGGGAGCAGTACTTC. As protein: CASRRQGLSRREQYF. Using reference TRBV28 and TRBJ2-7 for the parts outside the CDR3, the full variable domain is DVKVTQSSRYLVKRTGEKVFLECVQDMDHENMFWYRQDPGLGLRLIYFSYDVKMKEKGDIPEGYSVSREKKERFSLILESASTNQTSMYLCASRRQGLSRREQYFGPGTRLTVT.

The chain uses TRBV7-2 and TRBJ2-4, with 10 bases lining up with TRBD1. V was pared by 1 base and J by 0 bases, with 3 bases of the junction left unmatched. Germline CDR1 reads SGHTA; CDR2 reads FQGNSA. CDR3 length equals 17 residues. In nucleotides, the CDR3 is TGTGCCAGCAGCTTAGGTCGGGACAGGGGAGCCAAAAACATTCAGTACTTC. This gives the protein CASSLGRDRGAKNIQYF.

This chain joins TRBV7-8 and TRBJ1-4; 9 positions match TRBD1. Trimming at V came to 5 bases and at J to 0 bases, leaving 10 bases not matched to a gene. Germline CDR1 reads SGHVS; CDR2 reads FQNEAQ. The CDR3 totals 18 residues. CDR3 sequence reads: CASSTGPGQGPTNEKLFF. The CDR3 bases are TGTGCCAGCAGCACAGGGCCGGGACAGGGTCCAACTAATGAAAAACTGTTTTTT.

The chain couples TRBV5-3 to TRBJ2-7; TRBD1 might be the D (6 bases). TRBV5-3 is an ORF; its function is uncertain. The length of the CDR3 is 11 residues. V shed 4 bases and J shed 7 bases, with 9 bases lying between them. The CDR3 loop reads CARSRQGEQYF. Here the CDR3 DNA reads TGTGCCAGAAGCCGTCAGGGGGAGCAGTACTTC.

This clone was recorded only once. The chain links TRBV29-1 to TRBJ1-4; possible D gene TRBD1, 6 bases. The CDR3 covers 14 residues. V dropped 8 bases and J dropped 0 bases, with 13 bases sitting between them. Germline V CDR1 and CDR2: SQVTM, ANQGSEA. CDR3 region: CSIRDTATNEKLFF. In DNA form, the CDR3 reads TGCAGCATCCGGGACACTGCAACTAATGAAAAACTGTTTTTT. Drawing the rest from reference TRBV29-1 and TRBJ1-4, the complete variable domain is SAVISQKPSRDICQRGTSLTIQCQVDSQVTMMFWYRQQPGQSLTLIATANQGSEATYESGFVIDKFPISRPNLTFSTLTVSNMSPEDSSIYLCSIRDTATNEKLFFGSGTQLSVL.

This clone has more than one count but fewer than ten. The chain is built from TRBV29-1 and TRBJ2-1, with D perhaps TRBD1 (6 bases). CDR1 and CDR2 (germline): SQVTM, ANQGSEA. V lost 6 bases and J lost 6, with 15 bases in between. The CDR3 totals 13 residues. In DNA form, the CDR3 reads TGCAGCGTGGTACAGGGATACATCAATGAGCAGTTCTTC. Encoded protein: CSVVQGYINEQFF.

This clone was observed once. The chain has TRBV15 and TRBJ1-1, with D tentatively TRBD1 (6 bases). Per germline, CDR1 LNHNV and CDR2 YYDKDF (reference sequence). Trimming removed 1 base from V and 5 bases from J, with 11 bases in between. CDR3 length equals 14 residues. The CDR3 is CATSRVRGGTEAFF. CDR3 sequence (DNA): TGTGCCACCAGCAGAGTCAGGGGAGGGACTGAAGCTTTCTTT.

The chain combines TRBV6-4 with TRBJ2-5, with 13 bases matching TRBD2. V was clipped by 7 bases and J by 5 bases; unmatched bases: 4. This CDR3 is built from 14 residues. In germline, CDR1 is MRHNA, CDR2 SNTAGT. CDR3 nucleotide sequence: TGTGCCAGCAAGAGGACTAGCGGGGGTGAGACCCAGTACTTC. It specifies CASKRTSGGETQYF.

CDR3 sequence: CASSFGQGWGNTEAFF. CDR3 nucleotide sequence: TGCGCCAGCAGCTTCGGACAGGGCTGGGGGAACACTGAAGCTTTCTTT. V gene TRBV5-1 combines with J gene TRBJ1-1, with 8 bases matching TRBD1. V shed 2 bases, J shed 1 base, and the junction held 7 bases outside the gene matches. CDR3 length equals 16 residues. Germline V CDR1 and CDR2: SGHRS, YFSETQ.

CDR3 nucleotides: TGTGCCAGCAGTGGGACAGGGTGGTACAATGAGCAGTTCTTC. Its protein is CASSGTGWYNEQFF. V usage is TRBV2 and J usage is TRBJ2-1; 8 bases align to TRBD1. Germline V gene lookup returns CDR1 SNHLY and CDR2 FYNNEI. CDR3 size: 14 residues. Trimming removed 4 bases from V and 4 bases from J; junction bases left unmatched: 3.

The chain recombines TRBV5-6 with TRBJ1-2; the match to TRBD1 covers 9 bases. The V gene end was trimmed by 4 bases and the J gene end by 4 bases; junction bases not matched to a gene: 8. From germline, CDR1 is SGHDT and CDR2 YYEEEE. CDR3 length equals 15 residues. CDR3 in amino acids: CASSPTGTGSYGYTF. CDR3 sequence (DNA): TGTGCCAGCAGCCCTACCGGGACAGGGTCCTATGGCTACACCTTC.

The genes are TRBV5-1 and TRBJ1-1; D uncertain. Germline CDR1 is SGHRS and CDR2 is YFSETQ. V shed 4 bases and J shed 3 bases, with 4 bases lying between them. The CDR3 loop spans 11 amino acids. The CDR3 bases are TGCGCCAGCAGCCTTGACACTGAAGCTTTCTTT. Its translation: CASSLDTEAFF. Together with reference TRBV5-1 and TRBJ1-1, the CDR3 gives the full variable domain: KAGVTQTPRYLIKTRGQQVTLSCSPISGHRSVSWYQQTPGQGLQFLFEYFSETQRNKGNFPGRFSGRQFSNSRSEMNVSTLELGDSALYLCASSLDTEAFFGQGTRLTVV.

The gene calls are TRBV6-1 and TRBJ2-1, with unresolved D. The CDR3 runs 14 residues. V shed 8 bases and J shed 4 bases, with 15 bases lying between them. CDR1 and CDR2 from the germline V gene are MNHNS and SASEGT. Written as DNA, the CDR3 is TGTGCCAGCTTACCCCAATCGGAGTACAATGAGCAGTTCTTC. Amino acids: CASLPQSEYNEQFF.

This chain connects TRBV19 to TRBJ2-3, with TRBD1 matching over 7 bases. In germline, CDR1 is LNHDA, CDR2 SQIVND (reference sequence). This CDR3 is 14 amino acids long. V shed 5 bases and J 4 bases; nucleotides not matched to a gene: 6. The CDR3: CASSPDREPDTQYF. CDR3 in DNA: TGTGCCAGTAGTCCCGACAGGGAGCCAGATACGCAGTATTTT.

V usage is TRBV6-1 and J usage is TRBJ2-1; 11 nucleotides align to TRBD2. The trim removed 7 bases at V and 6 bases at J, leaving 8 bases unmatched. The CDR3 totals 15 residues. CDR1 and CDR2 from the germline V gene are MNHNS and SASEGT. The DNA of the CDR3 is TGTGCCAGCAACCCTCTAGCGGGGGGCCGCAATGAGCAGTTCTTC. This sequence encodes CASNPLAGGRNEQFF.

The V and J genes are TRBV5-1 and TRBJ2-5, with 9 nucleotides matching TRBD1. V lost 3 bases to trimming and J lost 5 bases; unmatched junction nucleotides: 2. This CDR3 spans 13 amino acids. Germline loops: CDR1 SGHRS, CDR2 YFSETQ. The CDR3 DNA follows: TGCGCCAGCAGCTCGACAGGGGGGGAGACCCAGTACTTC. It specifies CASSSTGGETQYF.

The chain recombines TRBV13 with TRBJ2-7; tentative D call: TRBD1 (6 bases). The CDR3 extends over 13 amino acids. Trimming removed 5 bases from V and 3 bases from J, with 11 bases in between. Germline V gene sequence: CDR1 PRHDT, CDR2 FYEKMQ (reference sequence). CDR3 amino acids: CASSLQGYYEQYF. In DNA, the CDR3 is TGTGCCAGCAGCCTGCAGGGGTACTACGAGCAGTACTTC.

CDR3 sequence reads: CASSFTLREFF. CDR3 nucleotide sequence: TGTGCCAGCAGTTTCACTTTGCGGGAGTTCTTC. V usage is TRBV7-2 and J usage is TRBJ2-1, with TRBD2 as a possible D gene (5 bases). The V gene lost 6 bases and the J gene lost 14 bases, with 14 bases spanning the gap. Germline CDR1 reads SGHTA; CDR2 reads FQGNSA. The CDR3 consists of 11 residues.

This clone has more than one count but fewer than ten. The chain joins TRBV15 to TRBJ2-2; 8 bases fit TRBD2. CDR1 and CDR2 from the germline V gene are LNHNV and YYDKDF (reference sequence). The CDR3 totals 17 residues. Trimming at V came to 0 bases and at J to 0 bases, leaving 3 bases not matched to a gene. The CDR3 reads CATSRDKLAANTGELFF. The CDR3 nucleotides read TGTGCCACCAGCAGAGATAAACTAGCGGCGAACACCGGGGAGCTGTTTTTT.

This chain links TRBV19 with TRBJ1-1; the D gene is possibly TRBD1 (5 bases). Trimming shortened V by 7 bases and J by 5 bases, and 17 bases separated the two germline ends. CDR3 length equals 14 residues. Germline CDR1 reads LNHDA; CDR2 reads SQIVND (reference sequence). CDR3: CASIQGFRGTEAFF. The CDR3 region has the DNA TGTGCCAGTATCCAGGGCTTTAGGGGAACTGAAGCTTTCTTT. Looking up the rest from reference TRBV19 and TRBJ1-1 gives the full variable domain: DGGITQSPKYLFRKEGQNVTLSCEQNLNHDAMYWYRQDPGQGLRLIYYSQIVNDFQKGDIAEGYSVSREKKESFPLTVTSAQKNPTAFYLCASIQGFRGTEAFFGQGTRLTVV.

CDR3 DNA: TGTGCCAGCAGCTTGGAACTAGCGGGGGGGATGGAGACCCAGTACTTC. Amino acids: CASSLELAGGMETQYF. The V gene is TRBV5-6, the J gene TRBJ2-5, with 13 bases lining up with TRBD2. This CDR3 contains 16 residues. Per the germline V gene, CDR1 is SGHDT and CDR2 is YYEEEE. Losses at the gene ends were 0 bases for V and 5 bases for J; bases not matched to a gene: 4.

V usage is TRBV4-1 and J usage is TRBJ2-2; D is possibly TRBD1 (6 bases). Trimming took off 3 bases at V and 2 bases at J, with 16 bases between the two ends. CDR3 length equals 17 residues. The germline CDR1 and CDR2 sequences are MGHRA and YSYEKL. The CDR3 nucleotides read TGCGCCAGCAGCCATCGCTCCCGGACAGATAACACCGGGGAGCTGTTTTTT. This encodes CASSHRSRTDNTGELFF.

The chain uses TRBV5-4 and TRBJ2-3, with a tentative D call TRBD1 (6 bases). The CDR3 is made up of 16 amino acids. V lost 1 base and J lost 2, with 14 bases in between. The V gene's germline CDR1 is SGHNT and CDR2 YYREEE (reference sequence). Here the CDR3 DNA reads TGTGCCAGCAGCTTGCAGATAGGGGGTTACACAGATACGCAGTATTTT. It encodes CASSLQIGGYTDTQYF.